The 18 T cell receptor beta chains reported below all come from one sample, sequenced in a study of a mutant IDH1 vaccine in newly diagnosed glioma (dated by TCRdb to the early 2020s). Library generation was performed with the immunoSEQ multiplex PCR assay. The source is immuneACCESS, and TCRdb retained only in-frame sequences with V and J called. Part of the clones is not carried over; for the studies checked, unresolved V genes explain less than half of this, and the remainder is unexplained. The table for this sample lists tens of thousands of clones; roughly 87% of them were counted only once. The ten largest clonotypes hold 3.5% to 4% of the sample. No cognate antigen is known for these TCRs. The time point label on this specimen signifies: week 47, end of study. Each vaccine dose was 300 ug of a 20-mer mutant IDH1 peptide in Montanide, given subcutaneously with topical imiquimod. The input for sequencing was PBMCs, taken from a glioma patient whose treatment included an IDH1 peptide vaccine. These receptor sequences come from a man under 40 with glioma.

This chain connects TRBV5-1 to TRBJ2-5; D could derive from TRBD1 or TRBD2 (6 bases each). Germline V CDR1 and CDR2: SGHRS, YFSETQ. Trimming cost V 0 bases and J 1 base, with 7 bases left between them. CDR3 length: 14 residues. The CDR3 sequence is CASSLEGGQETQYF. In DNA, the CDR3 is TGCGCCAGCAGCTTGGAGGGGGGCCAAGAGACCCAGTACTTC.

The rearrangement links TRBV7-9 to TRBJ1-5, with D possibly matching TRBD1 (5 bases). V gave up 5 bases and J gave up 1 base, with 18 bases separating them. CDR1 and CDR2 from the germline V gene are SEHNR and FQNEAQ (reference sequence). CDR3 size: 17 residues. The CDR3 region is CASSPGTDVWSNQPQHF. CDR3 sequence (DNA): TGTGCCAGCAGCCCCGGGACGGACGTATGGAGCAATCAGCCCCAGCATTTT.

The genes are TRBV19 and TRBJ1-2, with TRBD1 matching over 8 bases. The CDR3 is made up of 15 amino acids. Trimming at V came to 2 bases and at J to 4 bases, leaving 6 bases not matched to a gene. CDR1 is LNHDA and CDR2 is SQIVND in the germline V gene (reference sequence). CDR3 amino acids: CASSIYDRGGYGYTF. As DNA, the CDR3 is TGTGCCAGTAGTATATACGACAGGGGTGGCTATGGCTACACCTTC.

The chain's CDR3 is CASSPITHTEAFF. Here the CDR3 DNA reads TGTGCCAGCTCACCAATAACTCACACTGAAGCTTTCTTT. The chain joins TRBV18 to TRBJ1-1, with D unclear. The length of the CDR3 is 13 residues. V was clipped by 2 bases and J by 3 bases, with 7 bases between them. CDR1 and CDR2 from the germline V gene are KGHSH and LQKENI.

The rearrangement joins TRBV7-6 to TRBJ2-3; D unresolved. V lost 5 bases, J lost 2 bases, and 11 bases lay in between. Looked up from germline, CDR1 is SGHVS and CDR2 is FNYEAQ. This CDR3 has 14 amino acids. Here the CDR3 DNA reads TGTGCCAGCAGCCCTAGGACGTACACAGATACGCAGTATTTT. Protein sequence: CASSPRTYTDTQYF.

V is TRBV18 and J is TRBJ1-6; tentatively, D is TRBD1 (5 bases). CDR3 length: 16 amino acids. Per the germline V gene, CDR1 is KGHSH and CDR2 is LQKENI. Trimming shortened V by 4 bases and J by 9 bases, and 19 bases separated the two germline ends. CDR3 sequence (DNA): TGTGCCAGCTCACTAGAATCCGGGGGATTAGGTTCACCCCTCCACTTT. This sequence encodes CASSLESGGLGSPLHF.

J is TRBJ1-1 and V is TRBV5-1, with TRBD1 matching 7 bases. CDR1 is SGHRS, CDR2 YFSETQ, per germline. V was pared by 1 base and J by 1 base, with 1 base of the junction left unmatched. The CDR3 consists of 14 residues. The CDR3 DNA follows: TGCGCCAGCAGCTTGAACAGGGGGAACACTGAAGCTTTCTTT. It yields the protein CASSLNRGNTEAFF.

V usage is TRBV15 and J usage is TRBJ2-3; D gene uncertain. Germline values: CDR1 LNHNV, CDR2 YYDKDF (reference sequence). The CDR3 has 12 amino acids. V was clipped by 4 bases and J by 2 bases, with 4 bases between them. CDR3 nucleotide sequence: TGTGCCACCAGCAAGTACACAGATACGCAGTATTTT. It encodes CATSKYTDTQYF.

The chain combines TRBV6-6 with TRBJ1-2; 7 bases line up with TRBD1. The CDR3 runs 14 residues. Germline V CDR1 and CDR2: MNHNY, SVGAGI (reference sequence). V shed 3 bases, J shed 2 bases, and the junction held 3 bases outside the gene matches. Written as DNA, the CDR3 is TGTGCCAGCAGTTATGACAGGGAAAACTATGGCTACACCTTC. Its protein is CASSYDRENYGYTF.

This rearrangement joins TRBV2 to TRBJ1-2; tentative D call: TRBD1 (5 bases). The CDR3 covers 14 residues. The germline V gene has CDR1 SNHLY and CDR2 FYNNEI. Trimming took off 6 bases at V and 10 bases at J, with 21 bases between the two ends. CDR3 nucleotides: TGTGCCAGCAGAGGGAATAGGGTTCAGGGAGACTACACCTTC. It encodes CASRGNRVQGDYTF.

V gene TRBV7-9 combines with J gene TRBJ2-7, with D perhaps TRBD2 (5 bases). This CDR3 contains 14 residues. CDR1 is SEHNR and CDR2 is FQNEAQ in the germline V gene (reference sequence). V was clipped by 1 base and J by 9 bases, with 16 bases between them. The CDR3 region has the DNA TGTGCCAGCAGCTTAGGGGGTCCGGTTGAGGGGCAGTACTTC. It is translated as CASSLGGPVEGQYF.

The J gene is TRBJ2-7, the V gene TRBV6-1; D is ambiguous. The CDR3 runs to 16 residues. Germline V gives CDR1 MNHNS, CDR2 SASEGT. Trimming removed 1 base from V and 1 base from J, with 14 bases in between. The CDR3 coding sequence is TGTGCCAGCAGTGAAGTTGGTGACATTTCTTCCTACGAGCAGTACTTC. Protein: CASSEVGDISSYEQYF.

The CDR3 bases are TGTGCCAGCAGCTGGAAGAGGATGAACACTGAAGCTTTCTTT. Its protein is CASSWKRMNTEAFF. V usage is TRBV7-8 and J usage is TRBJ1-1; no clear D gene. The CDR3 contains 14 residues. V dropped 4 bases and J dropped 0 bases, with 9 bases sitting between them. Germline CDR1 and CDR2: SGHVS and FQNEAQ.

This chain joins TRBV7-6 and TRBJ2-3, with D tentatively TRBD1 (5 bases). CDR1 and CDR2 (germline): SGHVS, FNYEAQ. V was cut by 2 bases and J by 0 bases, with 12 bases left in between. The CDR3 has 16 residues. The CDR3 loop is CASSLQGLQSTDTQYF. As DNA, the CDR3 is TGTGCCAGCAGCTTACAGGGCCTCCAGAGCACAGATACGCAGTATTTT.

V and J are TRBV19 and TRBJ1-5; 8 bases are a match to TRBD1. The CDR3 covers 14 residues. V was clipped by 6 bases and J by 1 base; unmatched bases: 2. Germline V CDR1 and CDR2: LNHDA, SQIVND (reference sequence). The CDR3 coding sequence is TGTGCCAGTAGGCGACAGGGGAGCAATCAGCCCCAGCATTTT. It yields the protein CASRRQGSNQPQHF.

CDR3 sequence: CASSRRTGDFNEQFF. The CDR3 nucleotides are TGTGCCAGCAGTCGCCGGACAGGGGATTTCAATGAGCAGTTCTTC. This chain uses TRBV27 with TRBJ2-1; TRBD1 agrees at 9 bases. V shed 5 bases, J shed 6 bases, and the junction held 8 bases outside the gene matches. Germline V gene sequence: CDR1 MNHEY, CDR2 SMNVEV (reference sequence). This CDR3 region has 15 residues.

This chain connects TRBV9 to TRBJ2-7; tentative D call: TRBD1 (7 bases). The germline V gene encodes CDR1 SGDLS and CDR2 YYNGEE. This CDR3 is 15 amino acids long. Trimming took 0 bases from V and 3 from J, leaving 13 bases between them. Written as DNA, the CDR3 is TGTGCCAGCAGCGTAGCAGGGGGGCCTGTCTACGAGCAGTACTTC. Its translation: CASSVAGGPVYEQYF. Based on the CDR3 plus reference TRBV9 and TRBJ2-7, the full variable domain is DSGVTQTPKHLITATGQRVTLRCSPRSGDLSVYWYQQSLDQGLQFLIQYYNGEERAKGNILERFSAQQFPDLHSELNLSSLELGDSALYFCASSVAGGPVYEQYFGPGTRLTVT.

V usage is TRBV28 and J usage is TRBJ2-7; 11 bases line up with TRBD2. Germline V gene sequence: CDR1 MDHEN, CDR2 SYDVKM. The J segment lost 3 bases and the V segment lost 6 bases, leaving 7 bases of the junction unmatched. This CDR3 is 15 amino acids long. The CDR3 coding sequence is TGTGCCAGCAGCTCCATGGGACTAGCGGACTACGAGCAGTACTTC. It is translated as CASSSMGLADYEQYF.